This T cell receptor beta chain was identified during a study of early stage breast cancer tumors (dated 2017 in TCRdb). At the level of the whole study: Of the 15 to 20 invasive breast tumors, 12 to 13 were found to be estrogen receptor-positive, progesterone receptor-positive and HER2-negative. On average, each sample had roughly 10-fold read coverage. Across all samples, 2 million to 3 million templates representing approximately 1.2 million unique clonotypes were detected. Of the roughly twelve ER+/PR+/HER2- tumors, eight were classified as invasive ductal carcinomas and four as invasive lobular carcinomas. Overall study outcomes, separate from this receptor: Because the cohort was small, analysis by tumor subtype was not possible. Enriched TCRB sequences shared across patients were found to be mostly commonly generated sequences that were unlikely to play an important role in the tumor microenvironment. Greater similarity was observed between blood and normal breast repertoires than between blood and tumor repertoires, and tumor was distinguished from normal in most of the 16 patients when each tissue was compared with blood. Sequencing bulk genomic DNA from unsorted cells could not capture chain pairing or functional markers like CD4, CD8 and FOXP3. Compared with adjacent normal breast tissue, tumors had higher clonality and 2.5 to 3-fold greater T cell density.

The study profiled bulk TCR beta-chain repertoires in matched peripheral blood, tumor and adjacent normal breast tissue taken from about 15 patients with early-stage breast cancer. Before surgery, about 5-10 mL of whole blood was collected in EDTA tubes and processed within 2 hours. Peripheral blood mononuclear cells were isolated by Ficoll-Paque centrifugation in SepMate-50 tubes. PBMCs were cryopreserved in aliquots of roughly 2 to 4.5 million cells in roughly 90% FBS with roughly 10% DMSO and kept in liquid nitrogen. The Qiagen AllPrep DNA/RNA Mini kit was used to extract genomic DNA. This clone was seen only once. Its binding antigen is unknown. No quality values exist for individual bases; no much larger clone is one base distant. Trimming costs V 5 bases and J 5 bases, and their ends lie 8 bases apart. From the cysteine through the phenylalanine, the CDR3 covers 12 amino acids. The kept DNA is CDR3 alone, 36 bases in frame from the first base. CDR1 and CDR2 are read off the germline V gene as SNHLY and FYNNEI.

Each sample was amplified as two independent genomic DNA replicates: about 0.54 ug for blood and roughly 1.4 ug for tumor or normal breast. TCRB sequencing of genomic DNA was carried out with the ImmunoSeq Intro kit according to the manufacturer's instructions. Multiplex PCR ran 30 to 40 cycles with proprietary primers and spike-in control sequences for absolute quantification. Single-end 150-bp reads were used to sequence an 87-bp fragment spanning the CDR3 and the flanking V and J genes. Seven samples, each with two replicates, were multiplexed per lane of an Illumina MiSeq using version 3.0 chemistry. Turning to the authors' computational methods: Raw data were processed by the vendor's proprietary pipeline, with both replicates merged into one result per sample. A clonotype was defined as productive rearrangements that share the same V-gene family, CDR3 amino acid sequence and J-gene segment. Clonality was computed as 1 minus the normalized Shannon entropy (Pielou evenness) of TCRB abundances. T cell density was estimated as total templates divided by the number of input cells, with the number of input cells inferred from the DNA input amount. Recon with default parameters was used to estimate total repertoire diversity and clonality. Tumor-enriched clonotypes were defined as having over 0.1% abundance in tumor and at least 32-fold higher abundance than in normal breast. TCRdb obtained this table from immuneACCESS and retained in-frame rearrangements with V and J assigned. These tables miss some clones; where compared with another copy, unresolved V genes account for less than half of the shortfall, and the remainder is unexplained. V, J and clone size are taken as reported in that table, and D and trimming were inferred from the DNA itself. The sample data list some 47,000 clones, and about 83% of these were observed just once. Approximately 1.4% of the sample is taken by the ten largest.

This receptor was identified in a person aged 45 to 60 with breast cancer. Here the chain combines TRBV2 and TRBJ2-3; the D assignment is uncertain and may be TRBD1 or TRBD2, with 5 bases supporting each. The sample comprised blood. The CDR3 loop reads CASSPGRDTQYF. The DNA sequence is as follows: TGTGCCAGCAGTCCAGGGAGAGATACGCAGTATTTT.